This TCR beta chain was found in a study of blood T cell repertoires in COVID-19. Per the germline V gene, CDR1 is SGHRS and CDR2 is YFSETQ. This CDR3 is 17 amino acids long. V was clipped by 0 bases and J by 6 bases; unmatched bases: 8. Clones were read by immunoSEQ multiplex PCR, and TCRdb kept only the in-frame ones, dropping some. The sample carries 380,000 or so clones, around 90% recorded once. Sequenced input: PBMCs or T cells enriched from blood (not recorded which). This sequence joins TRBV5-1 and TRBJ2-2, with TRBD1 matching 10 bases. The sequence was collected from a woman between 40 and 50 years old with acute COVID-19. Here the CDR3 DNA reads TGCGCCAGCAGCTTGGAGCCGGGACAGGGGCGTTCCGGGGAGCTGTTTTTT. It yields the protein CASSLEPGQGRSGELFF.